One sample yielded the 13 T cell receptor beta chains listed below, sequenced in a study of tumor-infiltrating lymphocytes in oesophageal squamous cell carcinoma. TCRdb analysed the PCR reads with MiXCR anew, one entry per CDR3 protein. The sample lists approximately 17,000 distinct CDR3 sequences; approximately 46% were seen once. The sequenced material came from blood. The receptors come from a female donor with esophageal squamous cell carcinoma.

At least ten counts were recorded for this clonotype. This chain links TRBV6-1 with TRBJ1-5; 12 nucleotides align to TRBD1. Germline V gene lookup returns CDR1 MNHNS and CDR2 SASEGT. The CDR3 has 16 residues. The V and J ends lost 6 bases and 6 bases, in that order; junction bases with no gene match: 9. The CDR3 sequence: CASRSLGTGGFQPQHF. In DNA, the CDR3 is TGTGCCAGCAGGTCCCTCGGGACAGGGGGCTTTCAGCCCCAGCATTTT.

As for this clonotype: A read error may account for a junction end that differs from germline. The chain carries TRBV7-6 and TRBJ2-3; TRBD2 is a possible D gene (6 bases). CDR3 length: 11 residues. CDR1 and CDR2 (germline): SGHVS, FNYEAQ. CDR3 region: CASSSDQTSYF. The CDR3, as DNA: TGTGCCAGCAGCTCAGATCAAACTAGCTACTTC.

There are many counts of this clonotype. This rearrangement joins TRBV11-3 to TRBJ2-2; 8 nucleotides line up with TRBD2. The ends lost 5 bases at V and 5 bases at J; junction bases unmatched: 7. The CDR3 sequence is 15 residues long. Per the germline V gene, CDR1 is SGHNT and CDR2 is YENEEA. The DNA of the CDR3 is TGTGCCAGCAGCCCGGGGGGGTCTTGGACCGGGGAGCTGTTTTTT. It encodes CASSPGGSWTGELFF.

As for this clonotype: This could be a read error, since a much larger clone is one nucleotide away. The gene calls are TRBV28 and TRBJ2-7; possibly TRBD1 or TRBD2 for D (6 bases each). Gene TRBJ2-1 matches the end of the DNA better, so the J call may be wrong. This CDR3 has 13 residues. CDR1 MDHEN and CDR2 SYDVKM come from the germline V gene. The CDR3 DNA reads TGTGCCAGCAGTTTCGGGGGCCCCTACGAGCAGTTCTTC. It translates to CASSFGGPYEQFF.

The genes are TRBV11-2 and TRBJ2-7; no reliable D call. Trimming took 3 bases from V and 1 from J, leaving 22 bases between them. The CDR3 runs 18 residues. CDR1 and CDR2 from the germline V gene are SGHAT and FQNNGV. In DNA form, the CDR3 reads TGTGCCAGCAGCTTCCGCCCTGGAAGTAGGGAATTTTCCTACGAGCAGTACTTC. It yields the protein CASSFRPGSREFSYEQYF.

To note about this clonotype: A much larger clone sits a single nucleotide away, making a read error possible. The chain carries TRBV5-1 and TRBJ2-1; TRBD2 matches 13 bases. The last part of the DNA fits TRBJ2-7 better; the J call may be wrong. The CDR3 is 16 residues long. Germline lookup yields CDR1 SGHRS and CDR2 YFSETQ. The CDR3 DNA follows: TGCGCCAGCAGCTTGGAACTAGCGGGGGGGGATAATGAGCAGTACTTC. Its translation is CASSLELAGGDNEQYF.

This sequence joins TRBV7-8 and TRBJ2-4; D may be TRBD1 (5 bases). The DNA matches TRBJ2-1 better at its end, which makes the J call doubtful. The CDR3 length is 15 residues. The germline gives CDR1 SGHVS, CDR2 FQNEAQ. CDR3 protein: CASSLNRQWYNEQFF. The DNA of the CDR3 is TGTGCCAGCAGCTTAAATCGACAGTGGTACAATGAGCAGTTCTTC.

The CDR3, as DNA: TGTGCCAGCAGCTTAGCGGGGACTTTCTACGAGCAGTACTTC. Translating gives CASSLAGTFYEQYF. The rearrangement links TRBV7-4 to TRBJ2-5; a possible D gene is TRBD2 (6 bases). Matching the DNA end better, TRBJ2-7 makes the J call doubtful. The germline CDR1 and CDR2 sequences are SGHVT and SQSDAQ. The CDR3 consists of 14 residues.

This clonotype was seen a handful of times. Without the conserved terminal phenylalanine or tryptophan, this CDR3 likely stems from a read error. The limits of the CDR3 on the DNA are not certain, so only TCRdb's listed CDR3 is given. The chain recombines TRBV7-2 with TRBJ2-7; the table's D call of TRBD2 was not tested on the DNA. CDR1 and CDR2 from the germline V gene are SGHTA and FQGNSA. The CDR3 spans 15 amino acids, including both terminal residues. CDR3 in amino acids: CASSLGRDYGYTFGS.

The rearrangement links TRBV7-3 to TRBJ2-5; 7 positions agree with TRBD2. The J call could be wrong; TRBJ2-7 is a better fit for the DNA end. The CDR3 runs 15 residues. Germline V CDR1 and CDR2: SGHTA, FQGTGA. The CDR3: CASSPRGREYDEQYF. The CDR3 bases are TGTGCCAGCAGCCCGCGTGGGCGGGAGTATGACGAGCAGTACTTC.

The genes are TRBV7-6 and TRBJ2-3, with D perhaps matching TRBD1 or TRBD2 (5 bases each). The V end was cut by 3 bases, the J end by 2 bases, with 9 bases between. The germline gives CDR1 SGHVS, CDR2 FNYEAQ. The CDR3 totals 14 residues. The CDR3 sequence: CASSFRGNTDTQYF. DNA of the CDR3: TGTGCCAGCAGCTTCCGGGGCAACACAGATACGCAGTATTTT.

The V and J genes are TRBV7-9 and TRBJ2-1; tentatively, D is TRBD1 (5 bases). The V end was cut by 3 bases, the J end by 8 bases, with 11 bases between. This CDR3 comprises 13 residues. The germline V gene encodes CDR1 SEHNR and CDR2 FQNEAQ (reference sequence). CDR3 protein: CASSFAGKHEQFF. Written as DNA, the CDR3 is TGTGCCAGCAGCTTTGCAGGGAAACATGAGCAGTTCTTC.

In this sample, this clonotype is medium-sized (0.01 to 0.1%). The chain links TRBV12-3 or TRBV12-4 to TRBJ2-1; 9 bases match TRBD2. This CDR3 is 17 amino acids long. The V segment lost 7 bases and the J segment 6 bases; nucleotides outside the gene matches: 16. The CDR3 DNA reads TGTGCCAGCACCGCGGGTAGATTTAGCGGGAGATCCAATGAGCAGTTCTTC. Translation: CASTAGRFSGRSNEQFF.